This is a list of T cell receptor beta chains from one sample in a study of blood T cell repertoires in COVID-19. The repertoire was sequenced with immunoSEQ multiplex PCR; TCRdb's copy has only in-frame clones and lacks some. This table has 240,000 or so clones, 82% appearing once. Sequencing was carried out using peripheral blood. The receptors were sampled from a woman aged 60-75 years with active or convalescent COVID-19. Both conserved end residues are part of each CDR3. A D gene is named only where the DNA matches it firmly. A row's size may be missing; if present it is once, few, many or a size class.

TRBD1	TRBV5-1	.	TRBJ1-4	TGCGCCAGCAGCTTTGGGGGACAGGTGAATGAAAAACTGTTTTTT	CASSFGGQVNEKLFF
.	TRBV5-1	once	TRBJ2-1	TGCGCCAGCAGCTTGGAGGGGTACTCCCCACTCTCCTACAATGAGCAGTTCTTC	CASSLEGYSPLSYNEQFF
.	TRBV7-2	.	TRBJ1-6	TGTGCCAGCACCCCGGGGGTTTATAATTCACCCCTCCACTTT	CASTPGVYNSPLHF
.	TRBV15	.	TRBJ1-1	TGTGCCACCAGCAGTGGAGGCTATGAAGCTTTCTTT	CATSSGGYEAFF
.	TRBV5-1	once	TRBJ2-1	TGCGCCAGCAGCCTCGGAGGCTACAATGAGCAGTTCTTC	CASSLGGYNEQFF
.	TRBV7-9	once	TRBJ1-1	TGTGCCAGCAGCCTAGGGGATGCGGGGAACACTGAAGCTTTCTTT	CASSLGDAGNTEAFF
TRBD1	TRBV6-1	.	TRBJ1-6	TGTGCCAGCAGTGAAATGGGACAGGGAGGTCCCCTCCACTTT	CASSEMGQGGPLHF
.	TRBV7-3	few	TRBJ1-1	TGTGCCAGCAGCTTACAAAGTCGCAGTGAAGCTTTCTTT	CASSLQSRSEAFF
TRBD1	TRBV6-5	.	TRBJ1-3	TGTGCCAGCAGTTACACGGACAGGGGTTATGGAAACACCATATATTTT	CASSYTDRGYGNTIYF
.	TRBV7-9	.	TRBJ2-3	TGTGCCAGCAGCTTCTACAGGGAAGTGGGCACAGATACGCAGTATTTT	CASSFYREVGTDTQYF
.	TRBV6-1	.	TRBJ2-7	TGTGCCAGCAGTGAGTGGGGGCCCTACGAGCAGTACTTC	CASSEWGPYEQYF
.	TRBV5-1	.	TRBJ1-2	TGCGCCAGCAGCCCAGGACACCAAGGTTACTATGGCTACACCTTC	CASSPGHQGYYGYTF